The 24 T cell receptor beta chains reported below all come from one sample, sequenced in a study of T-cell memory formation after mild COVID-19. TCRdb re-called the 5' RACE reads with MiXCR, one entry per CDR3 protein. This table holds roughly 70,000 distinct CDR3 sequences, around 15% found once. What was sequenced was PBMCs or a T cell subset sorted from them (not recorded which). The receptors here all came from an adult woman who had mild COVID-19 (a few samples of this study predate the infection). Cell type and time point are not known.

The chain combines TRBV12-3 or TRBV12-4 with TRBJ2-1, with D possibly called TRBD1 or TRBD2 (5 bases each). This CDR3 is 13 amino acids long. V lost 5 bases, J lost 11 bases, and 16 bases lay in between. CDR3 sequence reads: CASSPQGREKQFF. The CDR3 nucleotides read TGTGCCAGCAGTCCCCAGGGCAGGGAGAAGCAGTTCTTC.

This clonotype has only a few counts. The chain uses TRBV12-3 or TRBV12-4 and TRBJ1-1; D not certain. This CDR3 is built from 14 residues. The V gene lost 5 bases and the J gene lost 1 base, with 11 bases spanning the gap. The CDR3 here is CASSPAVWNTEAFF. CDR3 nucleotides: TGTGCCAGCAGTCCGGCGGTATGGAACACTGAAGCTTTCTTT.

The genes are TRBV4-2 and TRBJ2-1, with TRBD2 matching 7 bases. The germline V gene encodes CDR1 LGHNA and CDR2 YNFKEQ. The CDR3 is 17 residues long. J was trimmed by 7 bases and V by 4 bases; bases with no gene match: 16. The CDR3 protein is CASSPLDAAGEGNEQFF. The CDR3 DNA is TGTGCCAGCAGCCCCCTCGACGCGGCGGGAGAGGGTAATGAGCAGTTCTTC.

This clonotype was observed at least ten times. This chain connects TRBV5-1 to TRBJ2-1; D not certain. Germline loops: CDR1 SGHRS, CDR2 YFSETQ. V was clipped by 0 bases and J by 0 bases, with 10 bases between them. The CDR3 sequence is 16 residues long. CDR3 sequence (DNA): TGCGCCAGCAGCTTGGAGCAGGTTAGCTCCTACAATGAGCAGTTCTTC. Translation: CASSLEQVSSYNEQFF.

This clonotype appeared once. The chain combines TRBV7-9 with TRBJ1-2, with no clear D. V was shortened by 1 base and J by 5 bases, with 8 bases between the two germline ends. The germline CDR1 and CDR2 sequences are SEHNR and FQNEAQ (reference sequence). CDR3 length: 13 residues. The CDR3 bases are TGTGCCAGCAGCTTAGTCGAGATGTATGGCTACACCTTC. This encodes CASSLVEMYGYTF.

This chain uses TRBV29-1 with TRBJ2-6; a possible D gene is TRBD2 (7 bases). Germline values: CDR1 SQVTM, CDR2 ANQGSEA. V lost 1 base and J 1 base, leaving 11 bases between the germline ends. This CDR3 spans 16 amino acids. CDR3 region: CSVEAGGASGANVLTF. In nucleotides, the CDR3 is TGCAGCGTTGAAGCGGGGGGCGCGTCTGGGGCCAACGTCCTGACTTTC.

The chain links TRBV9 to TRBJ2-3; 13 positions agree with TRBD2. V shed 0 bases, J shed 5 bases, and the junction held 0 bases outside the gene matches. CDR3 length equals 15 residues. CDR1 SGDLS and CDR2 YYNGEE come from the germline V gene. The CDR3 DNA follows: TGTGCCAGCAGCGTAGGACTAGCGGGAGGAGATACGCAGTATTTT. Amino acid sequence: CASSVGLAGGDTQYF. Full variable domain (missing parts from reference TRBV9 and TRBJ2-3): DSGVTQTPKHLITATGQRVTLRCSPRSGDLSVYWYQQSLDQGLQFLIQYYNGEERAKGNILERFSAQQFPDLHSELNLSSLELGDSALYFCASSVGLAGGDTQYFGPGTRLTVL.

This clonotype was counted many times. V gene TRBV27 combines with J gene TRBJ2-3; the D is unclear. CDR3 size: 13 residues. Germline CDR1 reads MNHEY; CDR2 reads SMNVEV (reference sequence). Trimming left V 3 bases short and J 2 bases short, with 6 bases between. The CDR3 nucleotides read TGTGCCAGCAGTTTGACCTCCACAGATACGCAGTATTTT. Translation gives CASSLTSTDTQYF.

This clonotype was recorded only once. The chain recombines TRBV24-1 with TRBJ2-3; no definite D call. This CDR3 has 14 residues. The V end lost 2 bases, the J end lost 2 bases, and 7 bases lay between the germline ends. Germline V gene sequence: CDR1 KGHDR, CDR2 SFDVKD. Written as DNA, the CDR3 is TGTGCCACCAGTGATTCTGCGGACACAGATACGCAGTATTTT. Its protein is CATSDSADTDTQYF.

This clonotype was observed at least ten times. This chain joins TRBV7-8 and TRBJ2-1, with TRBD2 matching over 8 bases. The CDR3 is made up of 15 amino acids. The germline gives CDR1 SGHVS, CDR2 FQNEAQ. The V and J ends lost 2 bases and 2 bases, in that order; junction bases with no gene match: 2. Here the CDR3 reads CASSLPAGAYNEQFF. The CDR3 bases are TGTGCCAGCAGCTTACCAGCGGGAGCCTACAATGAGCAGTTCTTC.

The chain is built from TRBV7-6 and TRBJ2-1, with a possible D match to TRBD1 (7 bases). Germline V gene lookup returns CDR1 SGHVS and CDR2 FNYEAQ. The CDR3 contains 17 residues. Trimming stripped 4 bases from V and 3 bases from J, with 19 bases between. The CDR3 is CASSSYPAGQIYNEQFF. In nucleotides, the CDR3 is TGTGCCAGCAGCTCATACCCCGCGGGACAGATCTACAATGAGCAGTTCTTC.

This rearrangement joins TRBV12-3 or TRBV12-4 to TRBJ2-5; 13 bases align to TRBD2. The length of the CDR3 is 14 residues. The trim removed 6 bases at V and 3 bases at J, leaving 1 base unmatched. DNA for the CDR3: TGTGCCAGCAGCGGGACTAGCGGGAAAGAGACCCAGTACTTC. This codes for CASSGTSGKETQYF.

V gene TRBV11-2 combines with J gene TRBJ2-1; 13 nucleotides line up with TRBD2. Germline V gives CDR1 SGHAT, CDR2 FQNNGV. The CDR3 is 17 amino acids. Trimming took 2 bases from V and 5 from J; bases not matched to a gene: 6. Here the CDR3 reads CASSLTRLAGGNNEQFF. DNA for the CDR3: TGTGCCAGCAGCTTAACACGACTAGCGGGAGGTAACAATGAGCAGTTCTTC.

This clonotype was seen more than once but under ten times. The chain carries TRBV4-3 and TRBJ2-1; D is tentatively TRBD1 or TRBD2 (6 bases each). Germline V lookup: CDR1 LGHNA, CDR2 YSLEER. V was trimmed by 2 bases and J by 3 bases, leaving 11 bases between them. CDR3 length: 15 residues. CDR3 amino acids: CASSQTGAVYNEQFF. As DNA, the CDR3 is TGCGCCAGCAGCCAAACGGGGGCCGTCTACAATGAGCAGTTCTTC.

This clonotype occurred many times. This sequence joins TRBV4-1 and TRBJ2-7, with 11 bases fitting TRBD2. Germline V gene sequence: CDR1 MGHRA, CDR2 YSYEKL. J lost 1 base, V lost 2 bases, and 10 bases had no gene match. The CDR3 has 18 amino acids. The CDR3 region is CASSQQLLLAGVSYEQYF. CDR3 in DNA: TGCGCCAGCAGCCAACAACTTTTACTAGCGGGGGTGTCCTACGAGCAGTACTTC.

This clonotype was seen only a few times. This chain joins TRBV7-9 and TRBJ2-5; D perhaps matches TRBD2 (6 bases). The CDR3 is made up of 16 amino acids. From germline, CDR1 is SEHNR and CDR2 FQNEAQ (reference sequence). V was shortened by 1 base and J by 5 bases, with 17 bases between the two germline ends. The CDR3 coding sequence is TGTGCCAGCAGCTTAGAGGAGGGGCCTTCTCGGGAGACCCAGTACTTC. It specifies CASSLEEGPSRETQYF.

In this sample, this clonotype turned up a few times. The CDR3 coding sequence is TGTGCCAGCAGCTATGTGGTAGGGCCCAATGAGCAGTTCTTC. It is translated as CASSYVVGPNEQFF. The chain is built from TRBV7-6 and TRBJ2-1; D is unclear. V dropped 4 bases and J dropped 6 bases, with 13 bases sitting between them. Germline lookup yields CDR1 SGHVS and CDR2 FNYEAQ. The CDR3 consists of 14 residues.

The chain has TRBV4-1 and TRBJ2-1, with 16 bases that match TRBD2. V trimming: 3 bases; J trimming: 7 bases; junction bases outside the gene matches: 12. The V gene's germline CDR1 is MGHRA and CDR2 YSYEKL. This CDR3 has 19 residues. Here the CDR3 DNA reads TGCGCCAGCAGCCACCCCGGGGGGACTAGCGGGAGGGCCGGGAATGAGCAGTTCTTC. It specifies CASSHPGGTSGRAGNEQFF.

The genes are TRBV20-1 and TRBJ1-4; 9 positions match TRBD1. This CDR3 is built from 16 residues. The germline CDR1 and CDR2 sequences are DFQATT and SNEGSKA (reference sequence). J gave up 8 bases and V 2 bases, and 12 bases lay outside the gene matches. Here the CDR3 reads CSARKDPDRGGEKLFF. In nucleotides, the CDR3 is TGCAGTGCTAGAAAGGACCCGGACAGGGGCGGAGAAAAACTGTTTTTT.

V usage is TRBV24-1 and J usage is TRBJ2-1; a possible D gene is TRBD2 (6 bases). V was shortened by 4 bases and J by 5 bases, with 17 bases between the two germline ends. Germline-derived CDR1 and CDR2 are KGHDR and SFDVKD. The CDR3 covers 16 residues. CDR3 residues: CATSDPGRLVNNEQFF. The CDR3 DNA reads TGTGCCACCAGTGACCCTGGAAGACTAGTAAACAATGAGCAGTTCTTC.

This clonotype was detected a few times. This chain joins TRBV12-3 or TRBV12-4 and TRBJ2-5, with 11 nucleotides matching TRBD2. CDR3 length: 14 residues. V trimming: 3 bases; J trimming: 10 bases; junction bases outside the gene matches: 7. The CDR3 loop reads CASSLTLAGVHQYF. The CDR3 nucleotides read TGTGCCAGCAGTTTGACACTAGCGGGGGTCCACCAGTACTTC.

This clonotype has just a few counts. The chain links TRBV29-1 to TRBJ2-7, with D hard to call. This CDR3 spans 13 amino acids. V was shortened by 6 bases and J by 4 bases, with 16 bases between the two germline ends. Germline V gives CDR1 SQVTM, CDR2 ANQGSEA. The CDR3 spells CSVYASSGYEQYF. The DNA of the CDR3 is TGCAGCGTCTACGCGTCATCTGGATACGAGCAGTACTTC.

This chain connects TRBV11-2 to TRBJ2-1; D is perhaps TRBD2 (6 bases). Germline CDR1 reads SGHAT; CDR2 reads FQNNGV. This CDR3 contains 17 residues. The germline V and J ends were trimmed by 1 base and 2 bases, with 15 bases remaining between them. The CDR3 spells CASSLGPGTSTYNEQFF. As DNA, the CDR3 is TGTGCCAGCAGCTTAGGACCCGGGACTTCGACCTACAATGAGCAGTTCTTC. Drawing the rest from reference TRBV11-2 and TRBJ2-1, the complete variable domain is EAGVAQSPRYKIIEKRQSVAFWCNPISGHATLYWYQQILGQGPKLLIQFQNNGVVDDSQLPKDRFSAERLKGVDSTLKIQPAKLEDSAVYLCASSLGPGTSTYNEQFFGPGTRLTVL.

The CDR3 coding sequence is TGTGCCAGTAGTATTGGCATCAATGAGCAGTTCTTC. Its translation is CASSIGINEQFF. The rearrangement joins TRBV19 to TRBJ2-1; D is undetermined. CDR3 length equals 12 residues. Germline V gene data show CDR1 as LNHDA and CDR2 as SQIVND (reference sequence). V was clipped by 3 bases and J by 6 bases, with 6 bases between them. The full variable domain, completed using reference TRBV19 and TRBJ2-1, is DGGITQSPKYLFRKEGQNVTLSCEQNLNHDAMYWYRQDPGQGLRLIYYSQIVNDFQKGDIAEGYSVSREKKESFPLTVTSAQKNPTAFYLCASSIGINEQFFGPGTRLTVL.